This T cell receptor beta chain was found in a study of CD8+ T cells in alopecia areata. Extracted from the samples, RNA was reverse transcribed into cDNA to serve as the sequencing template. Profiling relied on immunoSEQ multiplex PCR, and the TCRdb table lists in-frame clones only, not all of them. This table holds some 170,000 clones, about 61% found once. With respect to this clone: Its target is unknown.

Germline values: CDR1 GTSNPN, CDR2 SVGIG (reference sequence). Trimming pared 0 bases from V and 2 bases from J, leaving 5 bases between. The CDR3 spans 13 residues. Study observations and caveats: Association of baseline CD8+ expansion with response is uncertain owing to one nonresponder. Compared with mice, patients displayed less clear TCR sharing, possibly for HLA-related reasons.

The treatment denotes: oral pan-JAK inhibitor, 5-10 mg twice daily. The V gene is TRBV30, the J gene TRBJ2-1; D not resolved. The starting material was CD4+ T cells sorted from blood, obtained around week 55, from a patient treated with tofacitinib. This TCR came from a human donor with alopecia areata. The DNA of the CDR3 is TGTGCCTGGAGTGTGGGTCCCTACAATGAGCAGTTCTTC. Residues: CAWSVGPYNEQFF.